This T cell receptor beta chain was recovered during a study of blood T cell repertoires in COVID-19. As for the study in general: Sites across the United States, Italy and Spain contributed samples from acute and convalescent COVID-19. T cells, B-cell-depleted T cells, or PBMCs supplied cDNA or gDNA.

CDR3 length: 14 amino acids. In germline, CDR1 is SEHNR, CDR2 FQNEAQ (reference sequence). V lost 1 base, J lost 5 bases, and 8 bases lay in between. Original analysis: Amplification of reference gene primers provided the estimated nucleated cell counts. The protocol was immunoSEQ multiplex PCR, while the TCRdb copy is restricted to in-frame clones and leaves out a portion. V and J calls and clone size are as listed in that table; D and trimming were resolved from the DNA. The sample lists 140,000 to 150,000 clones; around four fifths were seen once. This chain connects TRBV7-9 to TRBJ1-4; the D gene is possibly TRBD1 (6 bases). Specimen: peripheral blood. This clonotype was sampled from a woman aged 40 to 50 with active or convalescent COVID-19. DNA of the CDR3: TGTGCCAGCAGCTTAGGGACAGTGAATGAAAAACTGTTTTTT. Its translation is CASSLGTVNEKLFF.